This T cell receptor (beta chain) was sequenced for a study of blood T cells in healthy people across ages. Findings and caveats of the study: Diversity estimates from one million T cells were considered underestimates.

Together with a sample-barcoded 5' primer, a J-beta primer mix was included in a second PCR lasting about 7 to 12 cycles. Every sample gave at least 3 million paired-end reads containing CDR3. One entry per CDR3 protein results from TCRdb running MiXCR on the 5' RACE reads. The table shows approximately 400,000 distinct CDR3 sequences, with more than 45% occurring only once. Drawing of peripheral blood yielded 8.5 to 10 milliliters from each donor. Total RNA amounts of at least 6 micrograms were extracted per sample. The ends were cut back, 7 bases at V and 0 bases at J, with 7 bases in the middle. This CDR3 is built from 13 residues. Germline assignment: CDR1 SQVTM and CDR2 ANQGSEA. Remarks on this clonotype: Its matching antigen is unknown.

This receptor was taken from a man aged 60 to 75 in good health. The sequencing sample was made of blood. The chain combines TRBV29-1 with TRBJ2-6; no definite D call. The CDR3 sequence is CSARISGANVLTF. The CDR3 coding sequence is TGCAGCGCCAGGATCTCTGGGGCCAACGTCCTGACTTTC.